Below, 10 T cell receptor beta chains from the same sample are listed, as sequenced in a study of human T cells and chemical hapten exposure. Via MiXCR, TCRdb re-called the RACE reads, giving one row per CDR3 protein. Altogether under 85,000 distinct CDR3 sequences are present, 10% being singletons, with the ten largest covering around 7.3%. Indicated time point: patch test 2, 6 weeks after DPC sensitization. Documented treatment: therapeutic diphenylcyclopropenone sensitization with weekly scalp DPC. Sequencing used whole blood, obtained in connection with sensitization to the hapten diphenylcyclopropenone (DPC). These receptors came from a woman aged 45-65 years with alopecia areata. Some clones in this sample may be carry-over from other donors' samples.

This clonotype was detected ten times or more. As DNA, the CDR3 is TGTGCCAGCAGTGCCCCGGACAGGGCCCTCACCGGGGAGCTGTTTTTT. Translating gives CASSAPDRALTGELFF. The chain recombines TRBV25-1 with TRBJ2-2; TRBD1 agrees at 8 bases. With V trimmed by 4 bases and J by 4 bases, 8 bases remained unmatched. This CDR3 has 16 residues. Per germline, CDR1 MGHDK and CDR2 SYGVNS.

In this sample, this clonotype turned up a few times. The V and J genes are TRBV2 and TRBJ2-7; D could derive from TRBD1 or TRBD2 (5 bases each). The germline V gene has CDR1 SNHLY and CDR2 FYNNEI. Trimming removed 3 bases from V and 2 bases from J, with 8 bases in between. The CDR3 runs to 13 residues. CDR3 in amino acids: CASSEGPPYEQYF. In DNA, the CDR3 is TGTGCCAGCAGTGAGGGACCCCCCTACGAGCAGTACTTC.

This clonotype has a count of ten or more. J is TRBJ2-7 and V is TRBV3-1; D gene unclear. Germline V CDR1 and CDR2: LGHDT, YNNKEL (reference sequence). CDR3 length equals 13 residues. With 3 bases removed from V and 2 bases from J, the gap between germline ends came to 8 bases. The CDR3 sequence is CASSHTTPYEQYF. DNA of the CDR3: TGTGCCAGCAGCCATACGACTCCCTACGAGCAGTACTTC.

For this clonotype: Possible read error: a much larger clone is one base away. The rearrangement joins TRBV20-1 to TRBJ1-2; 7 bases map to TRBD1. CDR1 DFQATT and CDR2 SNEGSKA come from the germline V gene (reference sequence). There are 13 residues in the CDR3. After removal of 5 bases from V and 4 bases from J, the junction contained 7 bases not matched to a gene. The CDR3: CSAQGVIIYGYTF. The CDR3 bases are TGCAGTGCTCAGGGGGTCATTATCTATGGCTACACCTTC.

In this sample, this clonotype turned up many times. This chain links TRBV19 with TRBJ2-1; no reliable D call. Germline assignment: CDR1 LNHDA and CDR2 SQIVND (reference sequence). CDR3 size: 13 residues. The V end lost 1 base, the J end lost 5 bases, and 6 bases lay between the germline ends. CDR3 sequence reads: CASSIGANNEQFF. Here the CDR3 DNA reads TGTGCCAGTAGTATAGGCGCCAACAATGAGCAGTTCTTC.

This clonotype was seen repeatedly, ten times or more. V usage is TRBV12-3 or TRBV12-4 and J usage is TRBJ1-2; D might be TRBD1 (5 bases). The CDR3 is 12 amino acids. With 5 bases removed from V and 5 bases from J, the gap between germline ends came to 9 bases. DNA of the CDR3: TGTGCCAGCAGTCAGGAGGGGTATGGCTACACCTTC. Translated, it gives CASSQEGYGYTF.

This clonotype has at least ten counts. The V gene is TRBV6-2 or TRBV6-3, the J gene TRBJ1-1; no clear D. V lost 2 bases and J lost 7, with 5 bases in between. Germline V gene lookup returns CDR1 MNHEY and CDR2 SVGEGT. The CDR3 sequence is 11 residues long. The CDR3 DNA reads TGTGCCAGCAGTTACCAGAGTGAAGCTTTCTTT. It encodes CASSYQSEAFF.

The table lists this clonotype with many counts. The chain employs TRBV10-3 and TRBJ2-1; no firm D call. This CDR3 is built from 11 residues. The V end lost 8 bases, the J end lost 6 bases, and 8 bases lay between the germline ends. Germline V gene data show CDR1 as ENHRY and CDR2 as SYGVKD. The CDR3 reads CAIGVSNEQFF. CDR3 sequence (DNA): TGTGCCATCGGCGTGAGCAATGAGCAGTTCTTC.

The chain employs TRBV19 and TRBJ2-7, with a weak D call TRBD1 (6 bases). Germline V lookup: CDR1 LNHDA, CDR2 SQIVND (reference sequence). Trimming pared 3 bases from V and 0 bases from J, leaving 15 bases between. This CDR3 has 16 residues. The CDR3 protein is CASSMAGTQSSYEQYF. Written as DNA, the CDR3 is TGTGCCAGTAGTATGGCCGGGACACAGAGCTCCTACGAGCAGTACTTC. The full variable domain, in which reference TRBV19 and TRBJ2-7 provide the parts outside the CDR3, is DGGITQSPKYLFRKEGQNVTLSCEQNLNHDAMYWYRQDPGQGLRLIYYSQIVNDFQKGDIAEGYSVSREKKESFPLTVTSAQKNPTAFYLCASSMAGTQSSYEQYFGPGTRLTVT.

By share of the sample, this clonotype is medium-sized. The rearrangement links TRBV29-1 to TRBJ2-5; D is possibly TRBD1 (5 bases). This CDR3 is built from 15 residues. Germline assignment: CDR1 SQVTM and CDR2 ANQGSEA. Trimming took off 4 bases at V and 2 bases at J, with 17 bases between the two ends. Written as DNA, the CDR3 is TGCAGCGTTGTGGTAGGGGCAGGAGCTCAAGAGACCCAGTACTTC. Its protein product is CSVVVGAGAQETQYF.